The source of this T cell receptor beta chain is a study of cytomegalovirus exposure and HLA in healthy donors. Looking at the study overall: From HLA-typed donors, an early data release held 70 million to 100 million unique TCRs. Broader study findings: A later analysis showed that HLA-associated TCR beta chains had undergone more clonal expansion than equally common others. Cytomegalovirus status was reportedly diagnosed by the classifier with high sensitivity and specificity.

Healthy donors of bone marrow made up the group. The PCR had 60 Vbeta and 13 Jbeta primers. Data came from immunoSEQ multiplex PCR; TCRdb stores just in-frame clones and leaves some out. The table includes approximately 89,000 clones, under 75% detected once. Turning to this clone: The antigen is unknown.

This TCR was recovered from a female donor in good health and CMV-seronegative. The source material was PBMCs.

CDR3 nucleotide sequence: TGTGCCAGCAGTTACTCGAACAGAATGAACACTGAAGCTTTCTTT. Amino acid sequence: CASSYSNRMNTEAFF. This chain connects TRBV6-5 to TRBJ1-1; D ambiguous. Per germline, CDR1 MNHEY and CDR2 SVGAGI. Trimming took 0 bases from V and 0 from J, leaving 8 bases between them. This CDR3 region has 15 residues.